A selection of T cell receptor beta chains follows, all from one sample in a study of blood T cell repertoires in COVID-19. Only in-frame clones appear in the TCRdb table, and some are missing; sequencing was by immunoSEQ multiplex PCR. The table lists 95,000 to 150,000 clones, more than 80% of them singletons. Sample: peripheral blood. These receptors all stem from a woman of 80 years or more with COVID-19, enrolled during active disease. Each CDR3 is given with its conserved first and last residue. D genes are given only for firm matches.

v_gene: TRBV6-1; d_gene: TRBD1; j_gene: TRBJ2-5; CDR3aa: CASSEGDRWIETQYF; CDR3nt: TGTGCCAGCAGTGAGGGGGACAGGTGGATAGAGACCCAGTACTTC
v_gene: TRBV6-6; d_gene: NA; j_gene: TRBJ1-3; CDR3aa: CASSSFGDRSGNTIYF; CDR3nt: TGTGCCAGCAGTTCATTCGGGGATCGCTCTGGAAACACCATATATTTT
v_gene: TRBV5-1; d_gene: NA; j_gene: TRBJ2-1; CDR3aa: CASSFSGNGDEQFF; CDR3nt: TGCGCCAGCAGCTTTTCGGGAAATGGCGATGAGCAGTTCTTC
v_gene: TRBV12-3/TRBV12-4; d_gene: TRBD1; j_gene: TRBJ1-5; CDR3aa: CASSQDRVQPQHF; CDR3nt: TGTGCCAGCAGCCAAGACAGGGTTCAGCCCCAGCATTTT
v_gene: TRBV11-3; d_gene: TRBD2; j_gene: TRBJ2-7; CDR3aa: CASSQTGGYEQYF; CDR3nt: TGTGCCAGCAGCCAGACGGGGGGCTACGAGCAGTACTTC
v_gene: TRBV28; d_gene: NA; j_gene: TRBJ2-6; CDR3aa: CASSPQGYGANVLTF; CDR3nt: TGTGCCAGCAGTCCACAGGGATATGGGGCCAACGTCCTGACTTTC
v_gene: TRBV24-1; d_gene: NA; j_gene: TRBJ2-7; CDR3aa: CATSDTQGRDGEQYF; CDR3nt: TGTGCCACCAGTGATACCCAGGGGAGGGACGGCGAGCAGTACTTC
v_gene: TRBV5-6; d_gene: NA; j_gene: TRBJ1-1; CDR3aa: CASSLTGINTEAFF; CDR3nt: TGTGCCAGCAGCCTTACAGGGATAAACACTGAAGCTTTCTTT
v_gene: TRBV25-1; d_gene: TRBD1; j_gene: TRBJ1-5; CDR3aa: CASSGPGTGFDQPQHF; CDR3nt: TGTGCCAGCAGTGGTCCCGGGACAGGGTTTGATCAGCCCCAGCATTTT
v_gene: TRBV28; d_gene: TRBD2; j_gene: TRBJ2-5; CDR3aa: CASSLRGSPPGLAGGLGDIETQYF; CDR3nt: TGTGCCAGCAGTTTAAGGGGCAGTCCCCCGGGGCTAGCGGGAGGCCTAGGGGATATAGAGACCCAGTACTTC
v_gene: TRBV2; d_gene: NA; j_gene: TRBJ1-4; CDR3aa: CASSVGQGGEKLFF; CDR3nt: TGTGCCAGCAGTGTGGGGCAGGGCGGTGAAAAACTGTTTTTT